This TCR beta chain was observed in a study of control samples from healthy donors and cancer patients. TCRdb's copy holds only in-frame clones and misses some; the assay was immunoSEQ multiplex PCR. The data show roughly 50,000 clones, around nine tenths seen once. Germline-derived CDR1 and CDR2 are SEHNR and FQNEAQ (reference sequence). V shed 3 bases and J 9 bases; nucleotides not matched to a gene: 13. The CDR3 length is 16 residues. This sequence was found in a man aged 30-40 years with colorectal cancer. The chain is built from TRBV7-9 and TRBJ2-1; 8 bases align to TRBD1. Sequencing used PBMCs. Here the CDR3 reads CASSLDGRGHLIEQFF. In DNA form, the CDR3 reads TGTGCCAGCAGCTTGGATGGCAGGGGGCATCTTATTGAGCAGTTCTTC.